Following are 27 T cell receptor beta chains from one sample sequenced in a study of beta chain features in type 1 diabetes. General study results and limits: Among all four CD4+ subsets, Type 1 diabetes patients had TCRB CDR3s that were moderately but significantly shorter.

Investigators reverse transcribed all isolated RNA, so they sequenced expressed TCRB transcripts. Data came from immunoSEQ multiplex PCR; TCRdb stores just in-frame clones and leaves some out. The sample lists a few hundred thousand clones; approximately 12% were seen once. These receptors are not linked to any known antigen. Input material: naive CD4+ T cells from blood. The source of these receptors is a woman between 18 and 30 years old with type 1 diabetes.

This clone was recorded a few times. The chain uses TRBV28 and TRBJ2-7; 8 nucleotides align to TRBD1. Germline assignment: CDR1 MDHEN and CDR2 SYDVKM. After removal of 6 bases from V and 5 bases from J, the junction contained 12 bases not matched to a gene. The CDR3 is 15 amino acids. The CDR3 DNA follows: TGTGCCAGCAGCTTAACAGGGGGGAGTTACGACGAGCAGTACTTC. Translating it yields CASSLTGGSYDEQYF.

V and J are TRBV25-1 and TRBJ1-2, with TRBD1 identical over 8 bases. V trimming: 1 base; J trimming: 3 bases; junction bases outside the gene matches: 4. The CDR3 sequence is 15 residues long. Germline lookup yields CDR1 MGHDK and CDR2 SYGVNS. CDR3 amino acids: CASSESGQGHYGYTF. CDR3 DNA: TGTGCCAGCAGTGAATCCGGACAGGGACACTATGGCTACACCTTC.

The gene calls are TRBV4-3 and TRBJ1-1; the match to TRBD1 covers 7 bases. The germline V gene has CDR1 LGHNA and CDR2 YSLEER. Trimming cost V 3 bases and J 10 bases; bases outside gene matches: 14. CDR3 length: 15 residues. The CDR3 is CASSHSDRVGRTAFF. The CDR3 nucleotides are TGCGCCAGCAGCCACTCAGACAGGGTAGGTCGAACAGCTTTCTTT.

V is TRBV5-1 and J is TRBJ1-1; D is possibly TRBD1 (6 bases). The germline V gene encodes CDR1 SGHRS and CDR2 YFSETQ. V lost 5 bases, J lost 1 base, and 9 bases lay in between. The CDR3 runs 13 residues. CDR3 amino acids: CASRNRENTEAFF. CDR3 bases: TGCGCCAGCAGGAACAGGGAGAACACTGAAGCTTTCTTT.

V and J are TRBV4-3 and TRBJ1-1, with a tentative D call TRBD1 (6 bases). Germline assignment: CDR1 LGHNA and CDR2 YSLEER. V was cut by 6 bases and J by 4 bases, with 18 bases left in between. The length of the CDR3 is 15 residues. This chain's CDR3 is CASRPMTGLGTEAFF. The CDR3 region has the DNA TGCGCCAGCAGACCAATGACAGGCTTAGGCACTGAAGCTTTCTTT.

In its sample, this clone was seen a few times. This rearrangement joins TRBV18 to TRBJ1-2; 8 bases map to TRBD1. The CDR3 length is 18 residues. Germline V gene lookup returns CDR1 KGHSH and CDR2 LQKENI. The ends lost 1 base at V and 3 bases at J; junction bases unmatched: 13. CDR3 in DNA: TGTGCCAGCTCACCACAGGACAGGGCCACTCTTTTGGACTATGGCTACACCTTC. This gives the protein CASSPQDRATLLDYGYTF. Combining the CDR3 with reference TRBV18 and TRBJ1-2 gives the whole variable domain NAGVMQNPRHLVRRRGQEARLRCSPMKGHSHVYWYRQLPEEGLKFMVYLQKENIIDESGMPKERFSAEFPKEGPSILRIQQVVRGDSAAYFCASSPQDRATLLDYGYTFGSGTRLTVV.

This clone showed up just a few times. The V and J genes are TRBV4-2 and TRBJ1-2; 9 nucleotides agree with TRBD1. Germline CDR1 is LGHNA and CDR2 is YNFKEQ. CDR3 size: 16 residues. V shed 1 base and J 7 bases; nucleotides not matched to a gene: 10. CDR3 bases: TGTGCCAGCAGCCAAGCCGGGACAGGGTCTGACCGTGGCTACACCTTC. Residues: CASSQAGTGSDRGYTF.

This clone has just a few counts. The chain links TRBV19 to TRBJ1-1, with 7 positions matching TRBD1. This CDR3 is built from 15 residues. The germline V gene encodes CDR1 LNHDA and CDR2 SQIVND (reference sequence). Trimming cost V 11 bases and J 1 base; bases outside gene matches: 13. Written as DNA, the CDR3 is TGTGCCTCTCGACGGACAGGCCTAAAGAACACTGAAGCTTTCTTT. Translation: CASRRTGLKNTEAFF.

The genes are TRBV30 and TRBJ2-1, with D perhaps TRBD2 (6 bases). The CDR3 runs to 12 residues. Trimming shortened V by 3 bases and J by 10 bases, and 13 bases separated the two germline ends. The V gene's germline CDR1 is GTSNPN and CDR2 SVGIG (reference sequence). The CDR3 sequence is CAWSAGRPEQFF. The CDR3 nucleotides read TGTGCCTGGAGCGCGGGACGCCCGGAGCAGTTCTTC.

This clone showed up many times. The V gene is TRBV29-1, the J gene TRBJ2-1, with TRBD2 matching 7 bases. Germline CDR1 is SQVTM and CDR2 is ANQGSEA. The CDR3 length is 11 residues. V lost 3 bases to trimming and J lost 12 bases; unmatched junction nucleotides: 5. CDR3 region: CSVDRLAVQFF. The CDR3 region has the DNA TGCAGCGTTGACCGCCTAGCGGTGCAGTTCTTC.

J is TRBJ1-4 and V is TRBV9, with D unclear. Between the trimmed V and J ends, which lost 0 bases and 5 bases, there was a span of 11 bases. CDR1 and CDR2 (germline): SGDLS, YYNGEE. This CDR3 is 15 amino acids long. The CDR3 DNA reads TGTGCCAGCAGCGTAGCCCCCTATCCGAATGAAAAACTGTTTTTT. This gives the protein CASSVAPYPNEKLFF.

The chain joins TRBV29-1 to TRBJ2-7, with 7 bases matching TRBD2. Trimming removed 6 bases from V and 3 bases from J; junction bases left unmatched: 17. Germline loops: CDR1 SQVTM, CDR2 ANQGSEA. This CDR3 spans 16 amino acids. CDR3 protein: CSVSLGGTGRVYEQYF. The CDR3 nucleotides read TGCAGCGTGTCCCTCGGGGGGACGGGGCGTGTCTACGAGCAGTACTTC.

The CDR3 sequence: CASSLALGGETQYF. The CDR3 coding sequence is TGCGCCAGCAGCTTGGCCTTAGGGGGCGAGACCCAGTACTTC. The chain recombines TRBV5-1 with TRBJ2-5, with 7 nucleotides matching TRBD1. V lost 0 bases to trimming and J lost 5 bases; unmatched junction nucleotides: 4. This CDR3 contains 14 residues. Per the germline V gene, CDR1 is SGHRS and CDR2 is YFSETQ.

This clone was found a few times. The CDR3 is CASSIPAARGYTF. The CDR3 region has the DNA TGTGCCAGTAGTATTCCAGCGGCAAGAGGCTACACCTTC. The chain links TRBV19 to TRBJ1-2; no clear D. With 3 bases removed from V and 8 bases from J, the gap between germline ends came to 13 bases. The CDR3 contains 13 residues. Germline lookup yields CDR1 LNHDA and CDR2 SQIVND (reference sequence). Together with reference TRBV19 and TRBJ1-2, the CDR3 gives the full variable domain: DGGITQSPKYLFRKEGQNVTLSCEQNLNHDAMYWYRQDPGQGLRLIYYSQIVNDFQKGDIAEGYSVSREKKESFPLTVTSAQKNPTAFYLCASSIPAARGYTFGSGTRLTVV.

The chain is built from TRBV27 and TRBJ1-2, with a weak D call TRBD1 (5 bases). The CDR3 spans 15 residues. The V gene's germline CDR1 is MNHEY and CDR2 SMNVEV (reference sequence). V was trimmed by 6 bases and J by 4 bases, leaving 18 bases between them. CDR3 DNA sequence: TGTGCCAGCAGCCGTGGGGCCGACCCCGGCTATGGCTACACCTTC. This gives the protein CASSRGADPGYGYTF.

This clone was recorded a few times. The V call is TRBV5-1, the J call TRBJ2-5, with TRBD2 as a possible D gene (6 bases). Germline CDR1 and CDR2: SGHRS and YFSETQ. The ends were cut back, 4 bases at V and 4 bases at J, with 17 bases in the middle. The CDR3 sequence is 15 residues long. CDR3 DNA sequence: TGCGCCAGCAGCCTCCCGTCGGGGGATAGAGAGACCCAGTACTTC. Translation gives CASSLPSGDRETQYF.

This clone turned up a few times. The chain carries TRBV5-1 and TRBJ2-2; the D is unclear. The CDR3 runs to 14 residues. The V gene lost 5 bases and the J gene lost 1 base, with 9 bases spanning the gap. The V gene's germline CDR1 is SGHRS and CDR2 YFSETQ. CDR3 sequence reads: CASSSEVNTGELFF. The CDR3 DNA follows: TGCGCCAGCAGTTCAGAAGTGAACACCGGGGAGCTGTTTTTT. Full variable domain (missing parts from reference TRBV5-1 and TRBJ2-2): KAGVTQTPRYLIKTRGQQVTLSCSPISGHRSVSWYQQTPGQGLQFLFEYFSETQRNKGNFPGRFSGRQFSNSRSEMNVSTLELGDSALYLCASSSEVNTGELFFGEGSRLTVL.

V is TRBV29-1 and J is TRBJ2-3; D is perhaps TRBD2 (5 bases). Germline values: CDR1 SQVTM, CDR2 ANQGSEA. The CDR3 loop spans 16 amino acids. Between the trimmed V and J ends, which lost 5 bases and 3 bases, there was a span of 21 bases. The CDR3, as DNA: TGCAGCGTTTCTTCGTGGGAGCCTAACTTGACAGATACGCAGTATTTT. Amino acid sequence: CSVSSWEPNLTDTQYF.

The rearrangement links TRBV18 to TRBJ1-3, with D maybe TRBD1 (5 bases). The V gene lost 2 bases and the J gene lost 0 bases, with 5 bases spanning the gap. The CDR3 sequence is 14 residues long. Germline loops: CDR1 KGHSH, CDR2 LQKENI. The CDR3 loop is CASSPGASGNTIYF. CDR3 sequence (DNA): TGTGCCAGCTCACCAGGGGCCTCTGGAAACACCATATATTTT.

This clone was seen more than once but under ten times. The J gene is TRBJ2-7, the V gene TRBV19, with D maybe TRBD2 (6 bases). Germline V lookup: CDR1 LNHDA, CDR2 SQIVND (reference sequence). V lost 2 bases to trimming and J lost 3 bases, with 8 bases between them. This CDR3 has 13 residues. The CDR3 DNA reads TGTGCCAGTAGTATACGGAGGGACTACGAGCAGTACTTC. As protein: CASSIRRDYEQYF.

For the CDR3, the DNA is TGTGCCAGCAGCTTAGCGATGAGGGTTGAGCAGTACTTC. This sequence encodes CASSLAMRVEQYF. J is TRBJ2-7 and V is TRBV7-2; tentative D call: TRBD2 (5 bases). The CDR3 contains 13 residues. CDR1 is SGHTA and CDR2 is FQGNSA in the germline V gene. V lost 0 bases and J 7 bases, leaving 10 bases between the germline ends.

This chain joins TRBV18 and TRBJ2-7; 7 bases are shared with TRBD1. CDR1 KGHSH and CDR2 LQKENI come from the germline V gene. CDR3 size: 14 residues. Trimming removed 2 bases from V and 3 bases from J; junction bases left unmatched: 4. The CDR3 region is CASSPWAGGYEQYV. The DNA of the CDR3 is TGTGCCAGCTCACCATGGGCAGGGGGCTACGAGCAGTACGTC.

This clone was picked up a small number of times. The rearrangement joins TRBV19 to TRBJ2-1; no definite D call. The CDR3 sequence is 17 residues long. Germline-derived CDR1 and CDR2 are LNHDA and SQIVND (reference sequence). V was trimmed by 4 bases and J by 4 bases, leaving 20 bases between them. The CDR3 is CASSTPPGVALYNEQFF. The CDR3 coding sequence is TGTGCCAGTAGTACCCCCCCGGGTGTCGCTTTATACAATGAGCAGTTCTTC. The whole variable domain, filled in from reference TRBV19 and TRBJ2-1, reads DGGITQSPKYLFRKEGQNVTLSCEQNLNHDAMYWYRQDPGQGLRLIYYSQIVNDFQKGDIAEGYSVSREKKESFPLTVTSAQKNPTAFYLCASSTPPGVALYNEQFFGPGTRLTVL.

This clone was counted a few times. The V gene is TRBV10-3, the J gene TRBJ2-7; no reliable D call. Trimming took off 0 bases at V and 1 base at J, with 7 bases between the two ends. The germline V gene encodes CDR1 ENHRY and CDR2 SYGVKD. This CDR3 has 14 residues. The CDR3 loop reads CAISESEISYEQYV. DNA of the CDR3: TGTGCCATCAGTGAGTCGGAGATATCCTACGAGCAGTACGTC.

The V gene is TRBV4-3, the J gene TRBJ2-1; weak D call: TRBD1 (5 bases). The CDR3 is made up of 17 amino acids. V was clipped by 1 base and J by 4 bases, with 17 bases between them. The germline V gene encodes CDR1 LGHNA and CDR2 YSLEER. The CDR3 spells CASSQVQGGLVYNEQFF. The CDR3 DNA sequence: TGCGCCAGCAGCCAAGTGCAGGGTGGTCTGGTATACAATGAGCAGTTCTTC.

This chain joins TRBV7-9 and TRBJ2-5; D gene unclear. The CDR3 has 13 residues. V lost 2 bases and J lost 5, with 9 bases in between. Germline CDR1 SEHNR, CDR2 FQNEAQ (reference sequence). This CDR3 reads CASSLYQRETQYF. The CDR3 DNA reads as TGTGCCAGCAGCTTATATCAACGGGAGACCCAGTACTTC.

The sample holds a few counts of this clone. The CDR3 spells CASSLSNQPQHF. For the CDR3, the DNA is TGTGCCAGCAGTCTTAGCAATCAGCCCCAGCATTTT. The chain employs TRBV7-9 and TRBJ1-5; D remains ambiguous. Germline V CDR1 and CDR2: SEHNR, FQNEAQ (reference sequence). The CDR3 is 12 amino acids. Trimming stripped 6 bases from V and 0 bases from J, with 3 bases between.